This T cell receptor (beta chain) is drawn from a study of vaccination and CD4 T cells after COVID-19. A word on this clonotype: The antigen is undetermined.

The Oncomine TCR Beta short-read assay sequenced DNA from cultured CD4+ T cells. DNA came from CD4+ T cells after culture. TCRdb itself ran the PCR reads through MiXCR, one entry per CDR3 protein. Of around 7,900 distinct CDR3 sequences listed, around four fifths are singletons. Treatment here: roughly nine-day PBMC culture with coronavirus spike peptide pools or control peptides (ViraFEST assay). Once peptide pools had expanded antigen-specific T cells, ViraFEST sequenced TCRs. Negative selection isolated the CD4+ T cells once the cells had been cultured for around 9 days. The receptor comes from a human donor who had recovered from COVID-19. Source material: CD4+ T cells from blood, cultured in vitro.

The CDR3 is CATSRDFNNSPLHF. The CDR3 coding sequence is TGTGCCACCAGCAGAGATTTTAATAATTCACCCCTCCACTTT. The chain links TRBV15 to TRBJ1-6; D ambiguous. Per germline, CDR1 LNHNV and CDR2 YYDKDF (reference sequence). The CDR3 has 14 amino acids. Trimming took off 0 bases at V and 5 bases at J, with 5 bases between the two ends.